The clone carrying this T cell receptor beta chain was observed once. Its antigen remains unidentified. These data come from a study of Ad26.COV2.S vaccination and SARS-CoV-2 variants. The treatment denotes: some 19 received Ad26.COV2.S at low or high dose, single or two shots; about five received placebo; per-sample allocation not given. At day 63 after the first vaccine or placebo injection, samples were drawn. Vaccination used an Ad26 vector expressing Wuhan-strain SARS-CoV-2 spike. The CDR3 runs to 13 residues. Per germline, CDR1 KGHSH and CDR2 LQKENI. V lost 5 bases, J lost 8 bases, and 12 bases lay in between. Study-wide points: Placebo recipients showed lower spike-specific TCR breadth than vaccinees.

Method: immunoSEQ multiplex PCR; TCRdb's copy keeps in-frame clones and lacks some. The sample carries around 450,000 clones, roughly 90% recorded once. The rearrangement links TRBV18 to TRBJ1-4; D is ambiguous. Source: peripheral blood, taken in a trial of Ad26.COV2.S vaccine versus placebo. This TCR was recovered from a person between 18 and 60 years old who received the Ad26.COV2.S COVID-19 vaccine or a placebo. DNA for the CDR3: TGTGCCAGCTCAACTTCTGAGAGGGAAAAACTGTTTTTT. Protein product: CASSTSEREKLFF.